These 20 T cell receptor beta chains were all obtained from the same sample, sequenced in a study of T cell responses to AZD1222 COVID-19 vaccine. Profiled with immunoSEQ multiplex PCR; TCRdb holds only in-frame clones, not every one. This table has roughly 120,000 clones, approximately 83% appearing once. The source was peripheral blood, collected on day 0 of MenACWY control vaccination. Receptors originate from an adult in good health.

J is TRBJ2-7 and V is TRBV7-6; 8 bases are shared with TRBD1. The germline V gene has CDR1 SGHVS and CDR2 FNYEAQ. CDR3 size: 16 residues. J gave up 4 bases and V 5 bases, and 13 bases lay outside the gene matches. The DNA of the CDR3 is TGTGCCAGCAGCCCCCAACCGGGACAGGAAACTTACGAGCAGTACTTC. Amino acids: CASSPQPGQETYEQYF.

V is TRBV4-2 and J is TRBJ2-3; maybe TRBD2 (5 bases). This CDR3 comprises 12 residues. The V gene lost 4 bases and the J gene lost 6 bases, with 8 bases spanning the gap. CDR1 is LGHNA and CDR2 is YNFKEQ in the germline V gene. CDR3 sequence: CASSPRGDTQYF. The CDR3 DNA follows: TGTGCCAGCAGCCCTAGAGGGGATACGCAGTATTTT.

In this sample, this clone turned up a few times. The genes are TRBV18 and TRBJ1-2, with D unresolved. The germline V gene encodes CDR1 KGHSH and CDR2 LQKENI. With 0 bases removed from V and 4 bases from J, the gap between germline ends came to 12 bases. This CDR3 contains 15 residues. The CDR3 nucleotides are TGTGCCAGCTCACCACCATCTGGGAATTTCTATGGCTACACCTTC. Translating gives CASSPPSGNFYGYTF.

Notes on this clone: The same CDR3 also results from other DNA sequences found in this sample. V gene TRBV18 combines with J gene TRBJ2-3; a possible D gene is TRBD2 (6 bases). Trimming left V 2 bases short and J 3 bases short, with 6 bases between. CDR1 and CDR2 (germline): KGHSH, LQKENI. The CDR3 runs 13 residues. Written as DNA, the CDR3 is TGTGCCAGCTCACCAGGGGGGACAGATACGCAGTATTTT. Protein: CASSPGGTDTQYF.

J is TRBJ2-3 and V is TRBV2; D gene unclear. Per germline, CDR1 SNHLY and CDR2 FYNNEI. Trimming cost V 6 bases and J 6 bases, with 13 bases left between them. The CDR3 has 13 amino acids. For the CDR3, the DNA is TGTGCCAGCAGCCGAGAGACTCTGGATACGCAGTATTTT. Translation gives CASSRETLDTQYF.

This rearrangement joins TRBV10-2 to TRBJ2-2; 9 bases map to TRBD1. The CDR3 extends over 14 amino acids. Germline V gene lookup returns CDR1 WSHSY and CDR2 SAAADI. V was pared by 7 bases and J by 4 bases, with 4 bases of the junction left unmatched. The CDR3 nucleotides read TGCGCCAGCACCCGGACAGGGGCCACCGGGGAGCTGTTTTTT. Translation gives CASTRTGATGELFF.

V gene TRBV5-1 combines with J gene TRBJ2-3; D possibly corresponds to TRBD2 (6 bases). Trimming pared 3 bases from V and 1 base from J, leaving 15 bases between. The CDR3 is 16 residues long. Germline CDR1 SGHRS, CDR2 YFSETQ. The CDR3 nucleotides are TGCGCCAGCAGCTGGCAAACTGAGCGGGGCACAGATACGCAGTATTTT. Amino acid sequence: CASSWQTERGTDTQYF.

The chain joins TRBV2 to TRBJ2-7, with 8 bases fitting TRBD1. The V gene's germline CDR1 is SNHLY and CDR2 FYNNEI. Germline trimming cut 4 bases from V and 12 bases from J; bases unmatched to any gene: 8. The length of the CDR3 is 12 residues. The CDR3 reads CASSALGQGRYF. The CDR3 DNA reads TGTGCCAGCAGTGCCCTTGGACAGGGACGGTACTTC.

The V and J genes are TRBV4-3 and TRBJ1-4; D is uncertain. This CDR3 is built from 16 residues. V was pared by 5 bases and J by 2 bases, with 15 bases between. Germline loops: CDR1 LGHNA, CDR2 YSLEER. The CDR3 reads CASSEAFGRTNEKLFF. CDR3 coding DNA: TGCGCCAGCAGCGAGGCGTTCGGGCGGACTAATGAAAAACTGTTTTTT.

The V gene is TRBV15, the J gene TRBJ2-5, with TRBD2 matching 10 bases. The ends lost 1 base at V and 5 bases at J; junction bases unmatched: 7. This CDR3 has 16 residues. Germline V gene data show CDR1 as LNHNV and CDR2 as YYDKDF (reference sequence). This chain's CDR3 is CATSRAQRGGQETQYF. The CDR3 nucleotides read TGTGCCACCAGCAGAGCCCAGCGGGGGGGCCAGGAGACCCAGTACTTC.

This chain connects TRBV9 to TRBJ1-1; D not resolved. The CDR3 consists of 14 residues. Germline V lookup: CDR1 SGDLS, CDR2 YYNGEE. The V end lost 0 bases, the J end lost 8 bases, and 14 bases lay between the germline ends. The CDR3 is CASSVGGTGLEAFF. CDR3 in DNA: TGTGCCAGCAGCGTAGGAGGAACTGGGCTAGAAGCTTTCTTT.

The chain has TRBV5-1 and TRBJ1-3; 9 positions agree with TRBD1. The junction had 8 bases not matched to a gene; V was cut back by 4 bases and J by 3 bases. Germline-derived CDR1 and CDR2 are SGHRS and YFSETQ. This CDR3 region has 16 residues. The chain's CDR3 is CASSVGQGLVGNTIYF. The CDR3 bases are TGCGCCAGCAGCGTCGGACAGGGGTTAGTTGGAAACACCATATATTTT.

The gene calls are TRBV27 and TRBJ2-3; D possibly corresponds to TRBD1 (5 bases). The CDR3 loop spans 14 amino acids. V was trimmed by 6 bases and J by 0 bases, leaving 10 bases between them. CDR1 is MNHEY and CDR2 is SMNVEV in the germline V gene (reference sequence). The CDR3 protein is CASRKRQSTDTQYF. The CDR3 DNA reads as TGTGCCAGCAGAAAACGACAGAGCACAGATACGCAGTATTTT.

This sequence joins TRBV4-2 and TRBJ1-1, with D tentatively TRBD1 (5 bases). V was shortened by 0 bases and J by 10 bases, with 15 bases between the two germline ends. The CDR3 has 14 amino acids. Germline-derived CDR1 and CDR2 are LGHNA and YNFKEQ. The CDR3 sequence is CASSQDYQGRVAFF. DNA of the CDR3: TGTGCCAGCAGCCAAGATTACCAGGGACGCGTAGCTTTCTTT.

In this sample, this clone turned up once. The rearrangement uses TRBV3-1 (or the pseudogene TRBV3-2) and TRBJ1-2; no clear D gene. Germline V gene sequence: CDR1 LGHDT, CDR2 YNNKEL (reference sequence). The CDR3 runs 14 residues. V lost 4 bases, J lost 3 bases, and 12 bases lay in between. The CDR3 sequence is CASSLGRFDYGYTF. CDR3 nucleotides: TGTGCCAGCAGCCTAGGGAGATTTGACTATGGCTACACCTTC.

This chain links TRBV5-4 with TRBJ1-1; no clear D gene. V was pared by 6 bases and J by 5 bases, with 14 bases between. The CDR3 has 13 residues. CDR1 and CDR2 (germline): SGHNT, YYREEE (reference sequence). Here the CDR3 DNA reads TGTGCCAGCACCGGGAGTACATTGACTGAAGCTTTCTTT. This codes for CASTGSTLTEAFF.

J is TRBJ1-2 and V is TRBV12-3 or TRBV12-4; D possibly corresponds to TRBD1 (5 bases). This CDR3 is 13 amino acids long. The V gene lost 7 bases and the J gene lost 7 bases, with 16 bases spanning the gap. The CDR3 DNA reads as TGTGCCAGCATCTTGAGGGGTGCGGGTGGCTACACCTTC. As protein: CASILRGAGGYTF.

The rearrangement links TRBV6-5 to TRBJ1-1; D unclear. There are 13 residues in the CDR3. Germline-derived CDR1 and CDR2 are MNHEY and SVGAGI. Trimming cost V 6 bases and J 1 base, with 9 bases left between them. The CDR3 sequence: CASSLWGNTEAFF. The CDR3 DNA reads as TGTGCCAGCAGCCTCTGGGGGAACACTGAAGCTTTCTTT.

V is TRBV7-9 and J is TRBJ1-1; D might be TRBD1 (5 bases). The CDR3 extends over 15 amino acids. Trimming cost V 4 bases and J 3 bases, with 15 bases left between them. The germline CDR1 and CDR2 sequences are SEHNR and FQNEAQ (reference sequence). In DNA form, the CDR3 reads TGTGCCAGCAGCTCCGCCTCGGGACCATACACTGAAGCTTTCTTT. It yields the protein CASSSASGPYTEAFF.

The CDR3 sequence: CASSIEENEQFF. CDR3 coding DNA: TGTGCCAGTAGTATAGAGGAAAATGAGCAGTTCTTC. The rearrangement links TRBV19 to TRBJ2-1; D is unresolved. This CDR3 has 12 residues. Germline V gene sequence: CDR1 LNHDA, CDR2 SQIVND (reference sequence). V was trimmed by 0 bases and J by 7 bases, leaving 4 bases between them.